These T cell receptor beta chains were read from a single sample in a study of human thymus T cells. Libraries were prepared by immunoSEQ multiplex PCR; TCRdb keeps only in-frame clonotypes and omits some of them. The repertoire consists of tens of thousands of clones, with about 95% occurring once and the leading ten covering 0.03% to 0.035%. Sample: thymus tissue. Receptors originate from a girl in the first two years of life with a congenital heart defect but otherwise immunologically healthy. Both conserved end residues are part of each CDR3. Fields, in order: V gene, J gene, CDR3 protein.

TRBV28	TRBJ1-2	CASRTQGKVWGYTF
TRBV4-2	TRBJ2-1	CASSQHLSPSGSYNEQFF
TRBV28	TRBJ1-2	CASSKDTQDYGYTF
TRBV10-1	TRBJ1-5	CASSESIGTGERFHQPQHF
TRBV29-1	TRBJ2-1	CSVETDSRNEQFF
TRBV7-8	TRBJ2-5	CASSLSVKETQYF
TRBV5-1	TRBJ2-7	CASSLRVGSGSGEQYF
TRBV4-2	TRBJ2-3	CASSQVLSSTDTQYF
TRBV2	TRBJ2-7	CASSEDYSDYEQYF
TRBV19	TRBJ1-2	CASSSGNEGYYGYTF
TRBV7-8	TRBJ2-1	CASSPGVAGGCEQFF
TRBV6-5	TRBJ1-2	CASSYKESNYGYTF
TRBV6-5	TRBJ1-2	CASSYSRRGLGGYTF
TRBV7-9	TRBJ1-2	CASSFRVWGYTF
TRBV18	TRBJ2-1	CASSPPSGQQGTIEQFF
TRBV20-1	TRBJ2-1	CSATRDDKFF
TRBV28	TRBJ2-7	CASSFLKYASYEQYF
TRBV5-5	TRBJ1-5	CASSLAPDYQPQHF
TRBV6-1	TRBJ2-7	CASSEGQKSYEQYF
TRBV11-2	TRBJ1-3	CASSMTGDRSGNTIYF